The 19 T cell receptor beta chains reported below all come from one sample, sequenced in a study of identical twins. Each CDR3 protein is one row after TCRdb ran MiXCR on the 5' RACE reads. The data hold about 920,000 distinct CDR3 sequences, with around an eighth observed a single time. These sequences were also reported in another study, on yellow fever vaccine responses in identical twins.

Sequenced material: PBMCs. The receptors originated from a woman under 30 in good health.

This chain connects TRBV9 to TRBJ2-5; D possibly corresponds to TRBD2 (7 bases). V lost 4 bases, J lost 4 bases, and 17 bases lay in between. This CDR3 spans 15 amino acids. Looked up from germline, CDR1 is SGDLS and CDR2 is YYNGEE. CDR3 residues: CASSLRGGGVETQYF. CDR3 nucleotide sequence: TGTGCCAGCAGCCTCCGAGGGGGGGGCGTAGAGACCCAGTACTTC.

This clonotype was counted only a few times. The chain carries TRBV5-1 and TRBJ1-1; weak D call: TRBD1 (6 bases). The CDR3 totals 15 residues. The V end lost 7 bases, the J end lost 1 base, and 17 bases lay between the germline ends. Germline-derived CDR1 and CDR2 are SGHRS and YFSETQ. The CDR3 protein is CASRSQGHSNTEAFF. The CDR3, as DNA: TGCGCCAGCCGCTCCCAGGGGCACTCGAACACTGAAGCTTTCTTT.

Only a few counts were recorded for this clonotype. V usage is TRBV12-3 or TRBV12-4 and J usage is TRBJ2-5, with 9 bases identical to TRBD2. The trim removed 7 bases at V and 5 bases at J, leaving 11 bases unmatched. The CDR3 has 15 residues. CDR3 nucleotides: TGTGCCAGCACCCTCGAGGGACTAGCCTCTGAGACCCAGTACTTC. Protein product: CASTLEGLASETQYF.

V gene TRBV4-1 combines with J gene TRBJ2-7; 7 nucleotides match TRBD2. V shed 3 bases and J 0 bases; nucleotides not matched to a gene: 2. The CDR3 contains 14 residues. Germline values: CDR1 MGHRA, CDR2 YSYEKL. CDR3 coding DNA: TGCGCCAGCAGCCACCTAGCGGACTCCTACGAGCAGTACTTC. This gives the protein CASSHLADSYEQYF.

The chain joins TRBV6-1 to TRBJ2-2, with D perhaps matching TRBD1 or TRBD2 (6 bases each). CDR1 and CDR2 from the germline V gene are MNHNS and SASEGT. Deletions cut 7 bases from V and 6 bases from J, with 12 bases between. This CDR3 spans 13 amino acids. The DNA for the CDR3 is TGTGCCAGCAACGAACGGGGGCCCGGGGAGCTGTTTTTT. Translated, it gives CASNERGPGELFF.

This clonotype was seen many times. J is TRBJ2-7 and V is TRBV28; tentative D call: TRBD2 (6 bases). Germline CDR1 reads MDHEN; CDR2 reads SYDVKM. The CDR3 runs to 13 residues. Trimming pared 2 bases from V and 5 bases from J, leaving 10 bases between. CDR3 sequence reads: CASSLGSGDEQYF. The CDR3 nucleotides read TGTGCCAGCAGTTTAGGTTCGGGGGACGAGCAGTACTTC.

This clonotype was seen at least ten times. The chain is built from TRBV20-1 and TRBJ2-2; D is undetermined. Looked up from germline, CDR1 is DFQATT and CDR2 is SNEGSKA (reference sequence). Between the trimmed V and J ends, which lost 6 bases and 7 bases, there was a span of 12 bases. The CDR3 runs to 12 residues. The CDR3 bases are TGCAGTGCAATAGCTCGCGGCGGGGAGCTGTTTTTT. Translating it yields CSAIARGGELFF.

This clonotype was counted at least ten times. The gene calls are TRBV5-1 and TRBJ1-2; D is unclear. The CDR3 contains 13 residues. Germline lookup yields CDR1 SGHRS and CDR2 YFSETQ. Trimming took 1 base from V and 4 from J, leaving 8 bases between them. CDR3: CASSLTNTYGYTF. CDR3 DNA sequence: TGCGCCAGCAGCTTGACAAATACCTATGGCTACACCTTC.

The rearrangement uses TRBV13 and TRBJ2-7, with TRBD2 matching over 7 bases. Trimming removed 5 bases from V and 3 bases from J; junction bases left unmatched: 7. The germline gives CDR1 PRHDT, CDR2 FYEKMQ (reference sequence). This CDR3 contains 14 residues. CDR3 in amino acids: CASSQRTRSYEQYF. The CDR3 DNA reads as TGTGCCAGCAGCCAAAGGACTAGAAGCTACGAGCAGTACTTC.

This clonotype has ten or more counts. The CDR3 is CASSFGERNSYNEQFF. The CDR3 DNA reads TGTGCCAGCAGTTTTGGGGAGCGGAACTCCTACAATGAGCAGTTCTTC. This rearrangement joins TRBV12-3 or TRBV12-4 to TRBJ2-1; a possible D gene is TRBD2 (5 bases). This CDR3 contains 16 residues. Trimming took off 3 bases at V and 0 bases at J, with 12 bases between the two ends.

This clonotype was recorded at least ten times. V gene TRBV12-3 or TRBV12-4 combines with J gene TRBJ2-5; TRBD1 matches 9 bases. This CDR3 spans 15 amino acids. The J segment lost 1 base and the V segment lost 1 base, leaving 1 base of the junction unmatched. The CDR3 protein is CASSLGQGVQETQYF. The CDR3 DNA is TGTGCCAGCAGTTTAGGACAGGGGGTCCAAGAGACCCAGTACTTC.

This clonotype was detected only a few times. This sequence joins TRBV5-1 and TRBJ2-7; 8 nucleotides align to TRBD1. Germline V gives CDR1 SGHRS, CDR2 YFSETQ. Unmatched junction bases numbered 4, after V lost 3 bases and J lost 2 bases. The CDR3 totals 14 residues. Here the CDR3 reads CASSYTGGPYEQYV. In DNA, the CDR3 is TGCGCCAGCAGCTACACAGGGGGTCCCTACGAGCAGTACGTC.

In this sample, this clonotype turned up a few times. The V call is TRBV28, the J call TRBJ2-2; TRBD1 matches 9 bases. Trimming at V came to 7 bases and at J to 6 bases, leaving 9 bases not matched to a gene. The CDR3 has 15 amino acids. The germline CDR1 and CDR2 sequences are MDHEN and SYDVKM. The CDR3 reads CASTTGGGGSGELFF. The CDR3 DNA is TGTGCCAGCACCACAGGGGGCGGAGGGTCCGGGGAGCTGTTTTTT.

The chain links TRBV20-1 to TRBJ2-3, with TRBD2 as a possible D gene (6 bases). From germline, CDR1 is DFQATT and CDR2 SNEGSKA (reference sequence). This CDR3 has 14 residues. The germline V and J ends were trimmed by 8 bases and 2 bases, with 17 bases remaining between them. The CDR3 spells CSTSGGATTDTQYF. The CDR3 coding sequence is TGCAGTACTTCCGGCGGGGCCACCACAGATACGCAGTATTTT.

The genes are TRBV6-5 and TRBJ1-4; D not resolved. Germline V gene lookup returns CDR1 MNHEY and CDR2 SVGAGI. This CDR3 has 14 amino acids. Trimming left V 6 bases short and J 8 bases short, with 16 bases between. The CDR3 loop reads CASRYTSTGEKLFF. DNA for the CDR3: TGTGCCAGCAGGTACACGAGCACGGGAGAAAAACTGTTTTTT.

The chain recombines TRBV7-9 with TRBJ2-1, with 8 bases aligning to TRBD2. The CDR3 sequence is 16 residues long. V was clipped by 5 bases and J by 4 bases; unmatched bases: 10. The germline V gene has CDR1 SEHNR and CDR2 FQNEAQ (reference sequence). CDR3 bases: TGTGCCAGCAGCCCCCCCCTAGCGGGCCAGTACAATGAGCAGTTCTTC. This encodes CASSPPLAGQYNEQFF. The full variable domain, its missing parts supplied by reference TRBV7-9 and TRBJ2-1, is DTGVSQNPRHKITKRGQNVTFRCDPISEHNRLYWYRQTLGQGPEFLTYFQNEAQLEKSRLLSDRFSAERPKGSFSTLEIQRTEQGDSAMYLCASSPPLAGQYNEQFFGPGTRLTVL.

A few counts support this clonotype. This chain uses TRBV7-9 with TRBJ1-1; D remains ambiguous. The CDR3 loop spans 14 amino acids. V was cut by 3 bases and J by 0 bases, with 8 bases left in between. Germline V gene lookup returns CDR1 SEHNR and CDR2 FQNEAQ (reference sequence). The CDR3 bases are TGTGCCAGCAGCTTTTATTCTATGAACACTGAAGCTTTCTTT. This sequence encodes CASSFYSMNTEAFF. Using reference TRBV7-9 and TRBJ1-1 for the parts outside the CDR3, the full variable domain is DTGVSQNPRHKITKRGQNVTFRCDPISEHNRLYWYRQTLGQGPEFLTYFQNEAQLEKSRLLSDRFSAERPKGSFSTLEIQRTEQGDSAMYLCASSFYSMNTEAFFGQGTRLTVV.

This clonotype has more than one count but fewer than ten. The gene calls are TRBV4-1 and TRBJ2-3; the D is unclear. The CDR3 has 14 residues. Per the germline V gene, CDR1 is MGHRA and CDR2 is YSYEKL. Deletions cut 4 bases from V and 0 bases from J, with 8 bases between. The CDR3: CASSPQISTDTQYF. CDR3 bases: TGCGCCAGCAGCCCACAGATTAGCACAGATACGCAGTATTTT.

CDR3 amino acids: CASSVELGAFQETQYF. The CDR3 DNA reads TGTGCCAGCAGTGTGGAACTGGGGGCATTCCAAGAGACCCAGTACTTC. This chain connects TRBV2 to TRBJ2-5; D is perhaps TRBD1 (6 bases). The ends were cut back, 4 bases at V and 1 base at J, with 16 bases in the middle. This CDR3 comprises 16 residues. In germline, CDR1 is SNHLY, CDR2 FYNNEI.